These 5 T cell receptor beta chains originate from one sample sequenced in a study of shared clonotypes between healthy human individuals. Using immunoSEQ multiplex PCR, the repertoire was profiled, and TCRdb retains in-frame clones only, with some absent. This table holds nearly 1 million clones, approximately 80% found once. The sequenced sample consisted of memory CD4+ T cells sorted from blood. Subset indicated: CD45RA-negative fraction. The source of these receptors is a man aged 18-30 years in good health.

V is TRBV5-1 and J is TRBJ2-3; 8 bases are shared with TRBD2. There are 14 residues in the CDR3. Germline V CDR1 and CDR2: SGHRS, YFSETQ. Losses at the gene ends were 6 bases for V and 4 bases for J; bases not matched to a gene: 7. The CDR3 DNA follows: TGCGCCAGCACTTTTGGCGGGAGGTCAGATACGCAGTATTTT. Translation gives CASTFGGRSDTQYF.

This chain joins TRBV7-3 and TRBJ2-3; 8 bases align to TRBD1. CDR1 SGHTA and CDR2 FQGTGA come from the germline V gene. The CDR3 has 15 amino acids. The V and J ends lost 5 bases and 2 bases, in that order; junction bases with no gene match: 6. Here the CDR3 DNA reads TGTGCCAGCAGCCCACAGGGGGGAACCACAGATACGCAGTATTTT. Protein product: CASSPQGGTTDTQYF.

A single count supports this clone. The chain joins TRBV5-1 to TRBJ2-1; 9 nucleotides match TRBD2. The CDR3 is made up of 17 amino acids. CDR1 SGHRS and CDR2 YFSETQ come from the germline V gene. V lost 4 bases to trimming and J lost 6 bases; unmatched junction nucleotides: 14. For the CDR3, the DNA is TGCGCCAGCAGCGCCGGTTACGGCGGGAGGGCCGGCAATGAGCAGTTCTTC. Amino acids: CASSAGYGGRAGNEQFF.

To note about this clone: This sample also contains other DNA sequences that code for the same CDR3. The V and J genes are TRBV18 and TRBJ2-5; D gene uncertain. Germline loops: CDR1 KGHSH, CDR2 LQKENI. The ends were cut back, 1 base at V and 4 bases at J, with 4 bases in the middle. This CDR3 region has 12 residues. As DNA, the CDR3 is TGTGCCAGCTCACCACTGGCAGAGACCCAGTACTTC. This gives the protein CASSPLAETQYF.

Concerning this clone: The same CDR3 can be traced to other DNA sequences in this sample. The rearrangement joins TRBV5-4 to TRBJ1-3; D remains unclear. Between the trimmed V and J ends, which lost 0 bases and 5 bases, there was a span of 3 bases. Germline V gene data show CDR1 as SGHNT and CDR2 as YYREEE (reference sequence). This CDR3 comprises 12 residues. DNA for the CDR3: TGTGCCAGCAGCTTGGACAGAAACACCATATATTTT. As protein: CASSLDRNTIYF.